Shown below are 30 T cell receptor beta chains from a single sample sequenced in a study of blood T cell repertoires in COVID-19. Sequenced by immunoSEQ multiplex PCR; TCRdb stores in-frame clones only, minus some. The sample holds around 120,000 clones; just over 70% are singletons and the top ten take about 0.85%. Sequenced sample: peripheral blood. These receptors all come from a human donor with acute or convalescent COVID-19. The donor label of this sample is uncertain.

V is TRBV2 and J is TRBJ1-4; 8 bases are shared with TRBD1. V shed 6 bases and J 5 bases; nucleotides not matched to a gene: 8. This CDR3 is built from 15 residues. From germline, CDR1 is SNHLY and CDR2 FYNNEI. The CDR3 is CASSAQGAVNEKLFF. CDR3 nucleotide sequence: TGTGCCAGCAGCGCGCAGGGGGCCGTGAATGAAAAACTGTTTTTT. Variable domain in full (rest from reference TRBV2 and TRBJ1-4): EPEVTQTPSHQVTQMGQEVILRCVPISNHLYFYWYRQILGQKVEFLVSFYNNEISEKSEIFDDQFSVERPDGSNFTLKIRSTKLEDSAMYFCASSAQGAVNEKLFFGSGTQLSVL.

The genes are TRBV5-6 and TRBJ1-5; 9 nucleotides align to TRBD1. Germline V gives CDR1 SGHDT, CDR2 YYEEEE. The CDR3 is 16 amino acids. The V gene end was trimmed by 4 bases and the J gene end by 0 bases; junction bases not matched to a gene: 5. In DNA, the CDR3 is TGTGCCAGCAGCCTAGGGACAGGGTTTAGCAATCAGCCCCAGCATTTT. Translation gives CASSLGTGFSNQPQHF.

This sequence joins TRBV5-1 and TRBJ2-5; D perhaps matches TRBD1 (6 bases). CDR3 length: 15 amino acids. V was clipped by 1 base and J by 0 bases, with 10 bases between them. Germline CDR1 and CDR2: SGHRS and YFSETQ. In nucleotides, the CDR3 is TGCGCCAGCAGCTTGTATCAGGGGAACCAAGAGACCCAGTACTTC. Amino acids: CASSLYQGNQETQYF.

This rearrangement joins TRBV5-1 to TRBJ1-1, with D tentatively TRBD1 (5 bases). Germline V gene data show CDR1 as SGHRS and CDR2 as YFSETQ. The CDR3 runs to 14 residues. Trimming shortened V by 2 bases and J by 0 bases, and 8 bases separated the two germline ends. This CDR3 reads CASSLGDMNTEAFF. The CDR3 DNA sequence: TGCGCCAGCAGCTTAGGGGATATGAACACTGAAGCTTTCTTT.

CDR3 bases: TGTGCCAGCTCACCAAGAAAAAGCCACTATGGCTACACCTTC. The encoded protein is CASSPRKSHYGYTF. The chain links TRBV18 to TRBJ1-2; D is ambiguous. The CDR3 has 14 amino acids. The germline gives CDR1 KGHSH, CDR2 LQKENI. Trimming left V 2 bases short and J 3 bases short, with 10 bases between.

This clone was picked up a small number of times. This chain joins TRBV6-5 and TRBJ1-6, with 7 nucleotides matching TRBD1. The germline CDR1 and CDR2 sequences are MNHEY and SVGAGI. The CDR3 totals 15 residues. The V segment lost 6 bases and the J segment 7 bases; nucleotides outside the gene matches: 9. The chain's CDR3 is CASSSSRQGNSPLHF. DNA of the CDR3: TGTGCCAGCAGCTCTTCTCGACAGGGCAATTCACCCCTCCACTTT.

The J gene is TRBJ1-5, the V gene TRBV19; a weak D match, TRBD1 (5 bases). Trimming cost V 7 bases and J 0 bases, with 13 bases left between them. The V gene's germline CDR1 is LNHDA and CDR2 SQIVND (reference sequence). The CDR3 contains 15 residues. In DNA form, the CDR3 reads TGTGCCAGTACCCAGGACATATATAGCAATCAGCCCCAGCATTTT. This encodes CASTQDIYSNQPQHF.

The chain is built from TRBV6-6 and TRBJ2-5; D not certain. Germline assignment: CDR1 MNHNY and CDR2 SVGAGI (reference sequence). Trimming pared 8 bases from V and 2 bases from J, leaving 6 bases between. This CDR3 spans 11 amino acids. The CDR3 DNA is TGTGCCAGCCTAGATCAAGAGACCCAGTACTTC. Its protein is CASLDQETQYF.

This rearrangement joins TRBV5-6 to TRBJ1-4; D gene uncertain. V was clipped by 1 base and J by 0 bases, with 7 bases between them. The length of the CDR3 is 15 residues. Germline V gene data show CDR1 as SGHDT and CDR2 as YYEEEE. The CDR3: CASSLLLTTNEKLFF. In DNA form, the CDR3 reads TGTGCCAGCAGCTTGCTACTAACAACTAATGAAAAACTGTTTTTT.

This clone was seen a few times. J is TRBJ2-1 and V is TRBV3-1 (or the pseudogene TRBV3-2); 9 bases fit TRBD2. The CDR3 contains 15 residues. With 4 bases clipped from V and 4 bases from J, the junction kept 5 bases outside the gene matches. Germline V gives CDR1 LGHDT, CDR2 YNNKEL (reference sequence). The DNA of the CDR3 is TGTGCCAGCAGCCGAACTAGCGGGTCGTACAATGAGCAGTTCTTC. Residues: CASSRTSGSYNEQFF.

In the case of this clone: The junction differs from germline at one of its ends, possibly a read error. The rearrangement uses TRBV29-1 and TRBJ2-1, with TRBD1 identical over 12 bases. CDR1 and CDR2 (germline): SQVTM, ANQGSEA. The CDR3 sequence is 18 residues long. The CDR3 spells CSVEGGQGASLSYNEQFF. CDR3 nucleotide sequence: TGCAGCGTGGAAGGGGGACAGGGGGCGAGTTTGTCCTACAATGAGCAGTTCTTC.

The chain recombines TRBV28 with TRBJ1-1, with D perhaps matching TRBD1 (5 bases). CDR1 is MDHEN, CDR2 SYDVKM, per germline. V lost 9 bases to trimming and J lost 4 bases, with 9 bases between them. The CDR3 runs to 11 residues. The CDR3 coding sequence is TGTGCCAGTCATAGGGGCACTGAAGCTTTCTTT. Its protein is CASHRGTEAFF.

The chain carries TRBV2 and TRBJ1-5; 8 nucleotides line up with TRBD1. The CDR3 has 15 residues. The V and J ends lost 4 bases and 2 bases, in that order; junction bases with no gene match: 4. Germline CDR1 reads SNHLY; CDR2 reads FYNNEI. As DNA, the CDR3 is TGTGCCAGCAGTGCAGGGGGCGCGGGCAATCAGCCCCAGCATTTT. This gives the protein CASSAGGAGNQPQHF.

The chain carries TRBV6-2 or TRBV6-3 and TRBJ1-1; no clear D gene. The CDR3 has 14 residues. V lost 1 base and J 1 base, leaving 7 bases between the germline ends. Germline V gives CDR1 MNHEY, CDR2 SVGEGT. The CDR3, as DNA: TGTGCCAGCAGTTACTGGTGGCCGAACACTGAAGCTTTCTTT. This gives the protein CASSYWWPNTEAFF.

The chain links TRBV6-5 to TRBJ1-2, with TRBD1 as a possible D gene (6 bases). The germline V gene has CDR1 MNHEY and CDR2 SVGAGI. V was shortened by 4 bases and J by 8 bases, with 14 bases between the two germline ends. This CDR3 has 13 residues. The CDR3 is CASSFDRLGGYTF. The CDR3 DNA is TGTGCCAGCAGTTTCGACAGGCTCGGGGGCTACACCTTC.

The chain has TRBV11-3 and TRBJ2-3; perhaps TRBD2 as D (5 bases). Germline CDR1 is SGHNT and CDR2 is YENEEA. This CDR3 is built from 15 residues. V shed 1 base and J shed 1 base, with 9 bases lying between them. The CDR3 loop reads CASSLGRVGTDTQYF. The DNA of the CDR3 is TGTGCCAGCAGCTTAGGGCGGGTCGGCACAGATACGCAGTATTTT.

This clone was found a few times. The chain employs TRBV7-9 and TRBJ2-1, with unresolved D. The germline V gene encodes CDR1 SEHNR and CDR2 FQNEAQ (reference sequence). There are 13 residues in the CDR3. Trimming removed 7 bases at V and 6 bases at J, with 13 bases between. This CDR3 is CASIMTQANEQFF. CDR3 nucleotide sequence: TGTGCCAGCATTATGACTCAAGCCAATGAGCAGTTCTTC.

The chain joins TRBV5-1 to TRBJ1-3; D unclear. This CDR3 spans 16 amino acids. Trimming pared 0 bases from V and 0 bases from J, leaving 10 bases between. The V gene's germline CDR1 is SGHRS and CDR2 YFSETQ. For the CDR3, the DNA is TGCGCCAGCAGCTTGGCCCTCGGGTTCTCTGGAAACACCATATATTTT. Translating it yields CASSLALGFSGNTIYF.

J is TRBJ2-7 and V is TRBV5-1; D perhaps matches TRBD2 (6 bases). The germline CDR1 and CDR2 sequences are SGHRS and YFSETQ. Deletions cut 0 bases from V and 4 bases from J, with 20 bases between. The CDR3 is 17 residues long. Here the CDR3 DNA reads TGCGCCAGCAGCTTGGCCGGGGACTCTGATACAAAATACGAGCAGTACTTC. Its protein product is CASSLAGDSDTKYEQYF.

This clone was seen a handful of times. This chain connects TRBV27 to TRBJ1-6; 8 bases are a match to TRBD1. Germline V CDR1 and CDR2: MNHEY, SMNVEV (reference sequence). The CDR3 runs to 14 residues. Germline trimming cut 4 bases from V and 10 bases from J; bases unmatched to any gene: 6. CDR3 bases: TGTGCCAGCAGTTCAGCCGGGACAGGCTCACCCCTCCACTTT. Amino acids: CASSSAGTGSPLHF.

V and J are TRBV7-9 and TRBJ1-3; 8 positions agree with TRBD1. In germline, CDR1 is SEHNR, CDR2 FQNEAQ (reference sequence). The V gene end was trimmed by 4 bases and the J gene end by 2 bases; junction bases not matched to a gene: 4. The CDR3 contains 15 residues. This CDR3 is CASSSPDRAGNTIYF. Here the CDR3 DNA reads TGTGCCAGCAGCTCCCCGGACAGGGCTGGAAACACCATATATTTT. Based on the CDR3 plus reference TRBV7-9 and TRBJ1-3, the full variable domain is DTGVSQNPRHKITKRGQNVTFRCDPISEHNRLYWYRQTLGQGPEFLTYFQNEAQLEKSRLLSDRFSAERPKGSFSTLEIQRTEQGDSAMYLCASSSPDRAGNTIYFGEGSWLTVV.

The V gene is TRBV2, the J gene TRBJ1-2; D is perhaps TRBD1 (6 bases). The CDR3 loop spans 16 amino acids. Trimming took off 7 bases at V and 1 base at J, with 19 bases between the two ends. Germline values: CDR1 SNHLY, CDR2 FYNNEI. The CDR3 loop is CASTRKGAGDNYGYTF. CDR3 nucleotide sequence: TGTGCCAGCACCCGAAAGGGCGCAGGGGATAACTATGGCTACACCTTC.

The count of this clone is one. J is TRBJ2-1 and V is TRBV20-1; TRBD2 matches at 8 bases. The CDR3 length is 13 residues. Germline CDR1 reads DFQATT; CDR2 reads SNEGSKA (reference sequence). V was pared by 3 bases and J by 5 bases, with 3 bases of the junction left unmatched. The CDR3 sequence is CSASGGGHNEQFF. The CDR3 DNA sequence: TGCAGTGCTAGTGGCGGGGGGCACAATGAGCAGTTCTTC.

In this sample, this clone turned up once. The rearrangement joins TRBV18 to TRBJ1-6; 10 bases are shared with TRBD1. CDR1 and CDR2 (germline): KGHSH, LQKENI. Trimming took 4 bases from V and 0 from J; bases not matched to a gene: 0. CDR3 length: 16 residues. CDR3: CASSRDRGSYNSPLHF. In DNA, the CDR3 is TGTGCCAGCTCACGGGACAGGGGCTCCTATAATTCACCCCTCCACTTT.

J is TRBJ1-2 and V is TRBV7-2, with D hard to call. Germline V gene data show CDR1 as SGHTA and CDR2 as FQGNSA. The CDR3 is 13 residues long. The germline V and J ends were trimmed by 5 bases and 5 bases, with 12 bases remaining between them. The CDR3 loop is CASSEQQAYGYTF. DNA for the CDR3: TGTGCCAGCAGCGAACAGCAGGCGTATGGCTACACCTTC.

This clone was observed a handful of times. V usage is TRBV6-5 and J usage is TRBJ2-1, with a weak D call TRBD1 (5 bases). Germline assignment: CDR1 MNHEY and CDR2 SVGAGI. The ends were cut back, 6 bases at V and 0 bases at J, with 9 bases in the middle. The CDR3 has 14 residues. CDR3 amino acids: CASSQGASYNEQFF. The CDR3 nucleotides are TGTGCCAGCAGCCAGGGCGCCTCCTACAATGAGCAGTTCTTC.

The V and J genes are TRBV11-2 and TRBJ1-1; possibly TRBD1 for D (6 bases). Per germline, CDR1 SGHAT and CDR2 FQNNGV. This CDR3 region has 17 residues. The V and J ends lost 3 bases and 0 bases respectively, with 17 bases between them. The CDR3 nucleotides read TGTGCCAGCAGCTTGCGGGGCGGGGGGCAGGTGAACACTGAAGCTTTCTTT. It specifies CASSLRGGGQVNTEAFF. Full variable domain (outside the CDR3, taken from reference TRBV11-2 and TRBJ1-1): EAGVAQSPRYKIIEKRQSVAFWCNPISGHATLYWYQQILGQGPKLLIQFQNNGVVDDSQLPKDRFSAERLKGVDSTLKIQPAKLEDSAVYLCASSLRGGGQVNTEAFFGQGTRLTVV.

The V call is TRBV9, the J call TRBJ2-7, with 9 nucleotides matching TRBD2. This CDR3 contains 14 residues. Germline CDR1 and CDR2: SGDLS and YYNGEE. Trimming took 3 bases from V and 4 from J; bases not matched to a gene: 5. The chain's CDR3 is CASSAFSGGYEQYF. CDR3 nucleotides: TGTGCCAGCAGCGCTTTTAGCGGGGGTTACGAGCAGTACTTC.

The rearrangement uses TRBV2 and TRBJ2-6, with 8 bases that match TRBD2. V was pared by 8 bases and J by 4 bases, with 16 bases of the junction left unmatched. CDR1 and CDR2 from the germline V gene are SNHLY and FYNNEI. The CDR3 totals 18 residues. The CDR3 loop reads CASRGRVAGPQGANVLTF. CDR3 in DNA: TGTGCCAGCCGGGGGCGGGTAGCGGGGCCTCAAGGGGCCAACGTCCTGACTTTC.

The chain links TRBV5-8 to TRBJ2-7; maybe TRBD2 (5 bases). In germline, CDR1 is SGHTS, CDR2 YDEGEE. The CDR3 spans 15 residues. Trimming took off 4 bases at V and 0 bases at J, with 14 bases between the two ends. This CDR3 is CASSAETGSSYEQYF. The CDR3 region has the DNA TGTGCCAGCAGCGCTGAGACTGGGAGCTCCTACGAGCAGTACTTC.